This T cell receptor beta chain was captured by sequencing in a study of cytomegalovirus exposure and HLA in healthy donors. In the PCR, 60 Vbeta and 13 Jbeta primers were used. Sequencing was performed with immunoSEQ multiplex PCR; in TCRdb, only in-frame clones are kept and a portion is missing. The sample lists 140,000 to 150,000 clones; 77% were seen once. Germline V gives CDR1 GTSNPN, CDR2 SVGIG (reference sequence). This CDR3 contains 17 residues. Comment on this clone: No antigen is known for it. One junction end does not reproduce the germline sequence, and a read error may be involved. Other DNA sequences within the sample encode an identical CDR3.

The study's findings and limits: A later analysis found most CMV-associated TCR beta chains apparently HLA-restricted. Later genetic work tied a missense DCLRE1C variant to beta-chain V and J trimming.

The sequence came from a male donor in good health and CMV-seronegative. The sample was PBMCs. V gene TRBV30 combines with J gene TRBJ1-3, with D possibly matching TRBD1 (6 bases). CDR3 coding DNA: TGTGCCTGGAGAACCTATAGGGGGTCCGCCTCTGGGAACACCATATATTTT. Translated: CAWRTYRGSASGNTIYF.